This TCR beta chain is drawn from a study of T cell responses to AZD1222 COVID-19 vaccine. Notes on the study in general: The study reported that nearly half of spike-specific TCRs target unmutated variant regions.

With respect to this clone: Its antigen is not identified.

The repertoire was sequenced with immunoSEQ multiplex PCR; TCRdb's copy has only in-frame clones and lacks some. The repertoire has 95,000 to 150,000 clones, approximately 89% of them found once; the top ten carry less than 4.5%. Germline assignment: CDR1 SEHNR and CDR2 FQNEAQ (reference sequence). The CDR3 covers 16 residues. With 5 bases clipped from V and 4 bases from J, the junction kept 6 bases outside the gene matches. The V and J genes are TRBV7-9 and TRBJ2-1; the match to TRBD2 covers 12 bases. The TCR was taken from an adult in good health. Sequenced here: peripheral blood, sampled on day 0 of AZD1222 vaccination. The CDR3 loop reads CASSPSGTSGYNEQFF. The CDR3 DNA follows: TGTGCCAGCAGCCCCTCCGGGACTAGCGGGTACAATGAGCAGTTCTTC.